The source of this T cell receptor (beta chain) is a study of blood T cell repertoires in COVID-19. The wider study: Acute and convalescent COVID-19 specimens originated in the United States, Italy and Spain. From T cells, B-cell-depleted T cells, or PBMCs came the material, which was cDNA or gDNA.

Germline V lookup: CDR1 KGHSH, CDR2 LQKENI. The CDR3 runs 15 residues. Trimming shortened V by 1 base and J by 7 bases, and 17 bases separated the two germline ends. In the authors' workflow: Reference gene primers were amplified, and this amplification served to estimate nucleated cell counts. Here immunoSEQ multiplex PCR was the method, and the copy in TCRdb shows in-frame clones only, minus some. That table supplies the V and J calls and clone size; D and trimming were determined from the DNA. In the table there are 50,000 or so clones, roughly 86% of which are singletons. The sequencing sample was made of peripheral blood. The chain combines TRBV18 with TRBJ2-7; weak D call: TRBD1 (6 bases). This clonotype was obtained from a woman aged 55 to 70 with acute or convalescent COVID-19. The CDR3: CASSPRSTGAGEQYF. The CDR3 DNA follows: TGTGCCAGCTCACCACGGTCGACAGGAGCAGGGGAGCAGTACTTC.